The rows below give T cell receptor beta chains drawn from one sample of a study of blood T cell repertoires in COVID-19. Clones were sequenced by immunoSEQ multiplex PCR, and TCRdb holds only the in-frame ones, with some missing. This table has approximately 150,000 clones, about four fifths appearing once. The specimen was peripheral blood. The receptor set was obtained from a man between 65 and 85 years old with active or convalescent COVID-19. Each CDR3 is given with its conserved first and last residue. D genes are given only for firm matches. A row's size may be missing; if present it is once, few, many or a size class.

-	TRBV4-3	TRBD1	16	TRBJ1-2	TGCGCCAGCAGCCACGTAACAGGGGGCTCCGACTATGGCTACACCTTC	CASSHVTGGSDYGYTF
once	TRBV5-1	TRBD1	18	TRBJ1-6	TGCGCCAGCAGTCCACAGGGGGCGGTTTCCTCCATAAATTCACCCCTCCACTTT	CASSPQGAVSSINSPLHF
-	TRBV15	-	12	TRBJ1-6	TGTGCCACCAGCAGAGTTCGGGAACCCCTCCACTTT	CATSRVREPLHF
-	TRBV5-1	TRBD2	15	TRBJ2-3	TGCGCCAGCAGCTATCTAGCGGGAGACACAGATACGCAGTATTTT	CASSYLAGDTDTQYF
-	TRBV5-1	TRBD2	18	TRBJ2-5	TGCGCCAGCAGCTTGGGATTCAGCAGCGGGGGGGCCATAGAGACCCAGTACTTC	CASSLGFSSGGAIETQYF
few	TRBV19	-	15	TRBJ2-7	TGTGCCAGTAGTATAGGTAGACCGGGACTCTACGAGCAGTACTTC	CASSIGRPGLYEQYF
-	TRBV28	-	14	TRBJ2-7	TGTGCCAGCAGTCCGGTGGGAGCGACCTACGAGCAGTACTTC	CASSPVGATYEQYF
once	TRBV25-1	-	13	TRBJ1-5	TGTGCCAGCAGTGAGGGTGCGGGGGGGACCCAGCATTTT	CASSEGAGGTQHF
-	TRBV7-9	-	12	TRBJ1-2	TGTGCCAGCAGCGTGGGACTCTATGGCTACACCTTC	CASSVGLYGYTF
once	TRBV18	-	16	TRBJ2-3	TGTGCCAGCTCACCAAGTAGCGGATCTAGCACAGATACGCAGTATTTT	CASSPSSGSSTDTQYF
-	TRBV7-8	TRBD1	18	TRBJ2-6	TGTGCCATTAATCCGAGGGACAGGGGTAACTCTGGGGCCAACGTCCTGACTTTC	CAINPRDRGNSGANVLTF
-	TRBV30	-	18	TRBJ1-1	TGTGCCTGGACCTATGACTACGCGGCCGTTACTGGCAACACTGAAGCTTTCTTT	CAWTYDYAAVTGNTEAFF
-	TRBV6-2/TRBV6-3	-	13	TRBJ2-2	TGTGCCAGCAGTTATTTCCGGTCCGGGGAGCTGTTTTTT	CASSYFRSGELFF
few	TRBV27	TRBD1	17	TRBJ1-2	TGTGCCAGCACCCCGGGACAGGGGTTTCCCGGGAACTATGGCTACACCTTC	CASTPGQGFPGNYGYTF
-	TRBV15	-	13	TRBJ1-1	TGTGCCACCAGCGCCCACCGGGACTCTGAAGCTTTCTTT	CATSAHRDSEAFF
-	TRBV11-1	-	15	TRBJ2-7	TGTGCCAGCAGCTTGGGGCTGGGGTTCGAGTACGAGCAGTACTTC	CASSLGLGFEYEQYF
few	TRBV4-3	-	16	TRBJ2-3	TGCGCCAGCAGCCGTCGACAGGCCGCGACGGCCGATACGCAGTATTTT	CASSRRQAATADTQYF
-	TRBV9	-	16	TRBJ1-1	TGTGCCAGCAGCCCCCGAGCAGGGTCCATGAACACTGAAGCTTTCTTT	CASSPRAGSMNTEAFF
once	TRBV4-3	-	17	TRBJ2-7	TGCGCCAGCAGCCAAGGGTTGGAGGGGCCGCCGCGGTACGAGCAGTACTTC	CASSQGLEGPPRYEQYF
-	TRBV3-1/TRBV3-2	-	16	TRBJ1-5	TGTGCCAGCAGCCAAGGTCTCAGCAGGGGTGATCAGCCCCAGCATTTT	CASSQGLSRGDQPQHF
-	TRBV28	TRBD1	12	TRBJ1-5	TGTGCCAGCAACGGACAGGGAGAGCCCCAGCATTTT	CASNGQGEPQHF
-	TRBV28	TRBD1	16	TRBJ2-5	TGTGCCAGCAGTTTAGGGGGGACAGGGGGCGCACGGGCCCAGTACTTC	CASSLGGTGGARAQYF
once	TRBV7-3	-	14	TRBJ1-2	TGTGCCAGCAGCTTAGGACAGTCAAACTATGGCTACACCTTC	CASSLGQSNYGYTF
once	TRBV7-2	-	14	TRBJ2-5	TGTGCCAGCAGCTTAGTGGGCTATCCAGCGACCCAGTACTTC	CASSLVGYPATQYF
-	TRBV28	TRBD2	19	TRBJ2-7	TGTGCCAGCAGTTTAGCAGGACTAGCGGGAGCTAATCTTAAGGACGAGCAGTACTTC	CASSLAGLAGANLKDEQYF
-	TRBV10-3	TRBD2	16	TRBJ2-3	TGTGCCACTAATCGACCGGGACTAGCGTCTTCAGATACGCAGTATTTT	CATNRPGLASSDTQYF
-	TRBV28	-	12	TRBJ2-7	TGTGCCACGGGGACAAGTTCCTACGAGCAGTACTTC	CATGTSSYEQYF
-	TRBV5-1	-	15	TRBJ1-1	TGCGCCAGCAGCTTGGAAGGGGTTGGGGTCACTGAAGCTTTCTTT	CASSLEGVGVTEAFF
-	TRBV6-6	-	14	TRBJ2-7	TGTGCCAGCAGTTATTCCTACTTCGGGTACGAGCAGTACTTC	CASSYSYFGYEQYF
-	TRBV27	TRBD1	15	TRBJ1-1	TGTGCCAGCAGTTTGGGGGACAGGGTGAACACTGAAGCTTTCTTT	CASSLGDRVNTEAFF
-	TRBV14	-	14	TRBJ1-1	TGTGCCAGCAGCCAAGGAGCCTGGAACACTGAAGCTTTCTTT	CASSQGAWNTEAFF
-	TRBV5-1	-	15	TRBJ1-2	TGCGCCAGCCGGCCAGGAGTGGGGGGGAACTATGGCTACACCTTC	CASRPGVGGNYGYTF
-	TRBV18	-	17	TRBJ2-3	TGTGCCAGCTCACCGTACGGAGCGGAGCCTAGCACAGATACGCAGTATTTT	CASSPYGAEPSTDTQYF
-	TRBV2	-	13	TRBJ2-7	TGTGCCAGCACGAACGGGGTCTCCTACGAGCAGTACTTC	CASTNGVSYEQYF
-	TRBV5-1	TRBD1	16	TRBJ1-6	TGCGCCAGCAGCTCAGGACAGGGGGTCGAGAGCTCACCCCTCCACTTT	CASSSGQGVESSPLHF
-	TRBV4-3	-	14	TRBJ2-2	TGCGCCAGCAGCCCGGGGAGGAACACCGGGGAGCTGTTTTTT	CASSPGRNTGELFF
-	TRBV7-9	TRBD2	14	TRBJ2-1	TGTGCCAGCAGACCCCGACTAGCAGTCAATGAGCAGTTCTTC	CASRPRLAVNEQFF
-	TRBV29-1	-	15	TRBJ2-1	TGCAGCGTTGAAGATCACAGCGGACCGCGCAATGAGCAGTTCTTC	CSVEDHSGPRNEQFF
-	TRBV28	-	12	TRBJ1-2	TGTGCCAGCGGGTGGGGGGACTATGGCTACACCTTC	CASGWGDYGYTF
-	TRBV29-1	-	12	TRBJ2-5	TGCAGCGTTGGACGAGCGGAGGGGACCCAGTACTTC	CSVGRAEGTQYF
-	TRBV5-1	-	15	TRBJ2-1	TGCGCCAGCAGCTTGGTCCTAGCAAGCGACAATGAGCAGTTCTTC	CASSLVLASDNEQFF
-	TRBV7-9	-	13	TRBJ1-5	TGTGCCAGCAGCCTCTCGGGCAATCAGCCCCAGCATTTT	CASSLSGNQPQHF
once	TRBV18	-	15	TRBJ2-7	TGTGCCAGCTCACTAGCCGGGTCCAACTCCTACGAGCAGTACTTC	CASSLAGSNSYEQYF
-	TRBV29-1	-	13	TRBJ1-1	TGCAGCGTTGACAGGGGCGGAGGCACTGAAGCTTTCTTT	CSVDRGGGTEAFF
-	TRBV10-1	-	14	TRBJ1-1	TGCGCCAGCAGTAGGGGTGTGGGGAACACTGAAGCTTTCTTT	CASSRGVGNTEAFF
-	TRBV5-1	-	16	TRBJ2-3	TGCGCCAGCAGCTTGGCGGTAGCGGTAGGCACAGATACGCAGTATTTT	CASSLAVAVGTDTQYF
-	TRBV7-9	-	15	TRBJ1-1	TGTGCCAGCAGCTTAGATGGACAGCAGAACACTGAAGCTTTCTTT	CASSLDGQQNTEAFF
-	TRBV5-5	TRBD2	16	TRBJ2-1	TGTGCCAGCAGCCCGCGGGCGGGGGGGCGGCTCAATGAGCAGTTCTTC	CASSPRAGGRLNEQFF
-	TRBV7-2	-	14	TRBJ1-2	TGTGCCAGCAGCCCTCCCGGGAGTAACTATGGCTACACCTTC	CASSPPGSNYGYTF
-	TRBV27	TRBD1	16	TRBJ1-6	TGTGCCAGCGGAAGGACAGGGGGTCCCTATAATTCACCCCTCCACTTT	CASGRTGGPYNSPLHF